The rows below give T cell receptor beta chains drawn from one sample of a study of beta chain features in type 1 diabetes. This table comes from immunoSEQ multiplex PCR, and its TCRdb copy is limited to in-frame clones, with some not included. The sample consists of 60,000 or so clones, about 61% of them appearing once. The sequenced sample consisted of Tregs from blood. Source of these receptors: a woman younger than 35 in good health. Both conserved end residues are part of each CDR3. The D gene is left open where the match is weak. Clone size appears in some rows only: once, few, many, or a class for an expanded clone.

clone_size: NA
j_call: TRBJ1-2
v_call: TRBV30
d_call: TRBD1
cdr3_nt: TGTGCCTGGAGTGCTGGGACAGCCTCCGGGTACACCTTC
cdr3_aa: CAWSAGTASGYTF

clone_size: NA
j_call: TRBJ2-2
v_call: TRBV5-1
d_call: TRBD1
cdr3_nt: TGCGCCAGCAGCCGATCGACAGGGTCCGGGGAGCTGTTTTTT
cdr3_aa: CASSRSTGSGELFF

clone_size: NA
j_call: TRBJ2-1
v_call: TRBV20-1
d_call: NA
cdr3_nt: TGCAGTGCTCCGAGGAATGAGCAGTTCTTC
cdr3_aa: CSAPRNEQFF

clone_size: NA
j_call: TRBJ1-1
v_call: TRBV7-9
d_call: NA
cdr3_nt: TGTGCCAGCAGCTTAGCCCCCTTAGACACTGAAGCTTTCTTT
cdr3_aa: CASSLAPLDTEAFF

clone_size: NA
j_call: TRBJ1-3
v_call: TRBV5-1
d_call: NA
cdr3_nt: TGCGCCAGCAGCTTAACTCCAGGGCAGGACACCATATATTTT
cdr3_aa: CASSLTPGQDTIYF

clone_size: once
j_call: TRBJ2-7
v_call: TRBV19
d_call: TRBD1
cdr3_nt: TGTGCCAGTAGTCCTAGACAGGGAGCAACACCTTACGAGCAGTACTTC
cdr3_aa: CASSPRQGATPYEQYF

clone_size: NA
j_call: TRBJ1-6
v_call: TRBV11-2
d_call: TRBD1
cdr3_nt: TGTGCCAGCAGCCGACAGGGTCGTGATTCACCCCTCCACTTT
cdr3_aa: CASSRQGRDSPLHF

clone_size: NA
j_call: TRBJ2-3
v_call: TRBV7-2
d_call: NA
cdr3_nt: TGTGCCAGCAGCTCCATGACCGTACGGGGTAATACGCAGTATTTT
cdr3_aa: CASSSMTVRGNTQYF

clone_size: NA
j_call: TRBJ1-1
v_call: TRBV2
d_call: TRBD1
cdr3_nt: TGTGCCAGCAGTAGACAGGGGGGAGCTTTCTTT
cdr3_aa: CASSRQGGAFF

clone_size: NA
j_call: TRBJ1-1
v_call: TRBV6-1
d_call: NA
cdr3_nt: TGTGCCGTCCGTAGAGTACTGAACACTGAAGCTTTCTTT
cdr3_aa: CAVRRVLNTEAFF

clone_size: NA
j_call: TRBJ2-3
v_call: TRBV7-2
d_call: TRBD2
cdr3_nt: TGTGCCAGCAGCCTTGGACTAGCGGGGGGCATCACAGATACGCAGTATTTT
cdr3_aa: CASSLGLAGGITDTQYF

clone_size: NA
j_call: TRBJ1-5
v_call: TRBV25-1
d_call: TRBD1
cdr3_nt: TGTGCCAGTCGACAGGGTGATCAGCCCCAGCATTTT
cdr3_aa: CASRQGDQPQHF

clone_size: NA
j_call: TRBJ1-5
v_call: TRBV10-3
d_call: TRBD1
cdr3_nt: TGTGCCACGGGGACAGTCATTAATCAGCCCCAGCATTTT
cdr3_aa: CATGTVINQPQHF

clone_size: NA
j_call: TRBJ2-2
v_call: TRBV7-8
d_call: NA
cdr3_nt: TGTGCCAGCAGCGCCTTAGGGGCCGGGGAGCTGTTTTTT
cdr3_aa: CASSALGAGELFF

clone_size: few
j_call: TRBJ2-7
v_call: TRBV5-6
d_call: NA
cdr3_nt: TGTGCCAGCAGCTCCCTCCGGCGGGGCGGCGAGCAGTACTTC
cdr3_aa: CASSSLRRGGEQYF

clone_size: NA
j_call: TRBJ2-1
v_call: TRBV5-1
d_call: NA
cdr3_nt: TGCGCCAGCAGCTTTTCCCGAGATAGTTACTCACACAATGAGCAGTTCTTC
cdr3_aa: CASSFSRDSYSHNEQFF

clone_size: NA
j_call: TRBJ1-6
v_call: TRBV5-1
d_call: TRBD1
cdr3_nt: TGCGCCAGCAGCGTCACCGGGACAGGGAACTCACCCCTCCACTTT
cdr3_aa: CASSVTGTGNSPLHF

clone_size: NA
j_call: TRBJ1-2
v_call: TRBV21-1
d_call: NA
cdr3_nt: TGTGCCAGCAGCAACAACATAAACTATGGCTACACCTTC
cdr3_aa: CASSNNINYGYTF

clone_size: NA
j_call: TRBJ1-2
v_call: TRBV5-6
d_call: TRBD1
cdr3_nt: TGTGCCAGCAGCTTTCCGGGACAGCACTATGGCTACACCTTC
cdr3_aa: CASSFPGQHYGYTF

clone_size: NA
j_call: TRBJ2-3
v_call: TRBV13
d_call: TRBD2
cdr3_nt: TGTGCCAGCAGCTACCGAGCGGGACCCTCCACAGATACGCAGTATTTT
cdr3_aa: CASSYRAGPSTDTQYF

clone_size: NA
j_call: TRBJ2-3
v_call: TRBV5-1
d_call: TRBD1
cdr3_nt: TGCGCCAGCAGCCTCGGGGACAGTATTGATACGCAGTATTTT
cdr3_aa: CASSLGDSIDTQYF

clone_size: few
j_call: TRBJ2-4
v_call: TRBV19
d_call: NA
cdr3_nt: TGTGCCAGTAGTATCAGGATTGAAAACATTCAGTACTTC
cdr3_aa: CASSIRIENIQYF